This is a list of T cell receptor beta chains from one sample in a study of blood T cell repertoires in COVID-19. Assay: immunoSEQ multiplex PCR; the TCRdb copy retains only in-frame clones and omits some. The sample has about 350,000 clones, 86% seen once. The sequenced sample consisted of peripheral blood. Source of these receptors: a woman in her sixties with COVID-19, enrolled during active disease. The CDR3 runs from the conserved cysteine through the conserved F or W. Clone size is given for some rows only: seen once, a few or many times, or a class if the clone is expanded.

TRBJ1-2 - TRBV9 CASSVLDRVLVNYGYTF
TRBJ1-1 once TRBV6-5 CASSYWAQGNTEAFF
TRBJ2-7 - TRBV29-1 CSVGQGRTYEQYF
TRBJ1-1 - TRBV9 CASSPTGQGDTEAFF
TRBJ2-2 - TRBV7-2 CASRDSPGANTGELFF
TRBJ2-2 few TRBV5-5 CASSLRGSEGLRVELFF
TRBJ1-2 - TRBV6-5 CASRDTGGHYGYTF
TRBJ2-2 - TRBV11-3 CASGKGTGELFF
TRBJ1-3 - TRBV19 CASKLAGVGNTIYF
TRBJ1-2 - TRBV30 CAWTQGGGIGYTF
TRBJ1-1 - TRBV6-5 CASSYVGEGAEAFF
TRBJ1-1 - TRBV7-6 CASSSFSLNTEAFF
TRBJ1-5 - TRBV6-1 CASSDQGFGNQPQHF
TRBJ2-2 - TRBV15 CATRAGQSNTGELFF
TRBJ1-2 - TRBV5-1 CASSLGDVGDGYTF
TRBJ1-6 - TRBV25-1 CANWLPGEGILSPLHF
TRBJ1-1 - TRBV7-2 CASSLAYAGLVNTEAFF
TRBJ2-1 - TRBV13 CASSSGGVLDEQFF
TRBJ2-3 - TRBV6-5 CASSYSGGTDTQYF
TRBJ1-1 - TRBV18 CASSRGNTEAFF
TRBJ2-7 - TRBV9 CASSLRPWTTDEQYF
TRBJ1-2 - TRBV7-9 CASSSAPDRGPNYGYTF
TRBJ1-2 - TRBV10-3 CAISERQAEYGYTF
TRBJ1-1 - TRBV7-9 CASRGTLNTEAFF
TRBJ2-2 - TRBV7-2 CASSLDADTNTGELFF
TRBJ1-3 - TRBV9 CASSPRTGVGNTIYF
TRBJ2-6 - TRBV27 CASSLAGDSSGANVLTF
TRBJ1-1 - TRBV5-4 CASSLARGPEAFF
TRBJ2-3 - TRBV9 CASSVLGAGTDTQYF
TRBJ1-1 once TRBV6-1 CASSGGTGVGNTEAFF
TRBJ2-5 few TRBV2 CASSYSEETQYF
TRBJ2-3 - TRBV9 CASSVDGGGAADTQYF
TRBJ2-7 - TRBV10-3 CAISTQDRAGEQYF
TRBJ2-3 - TRBV19 CASSIGVSTDTQYF
TRBJ1-4 - TRBV5-6 CASSLRQGGTNEKLFF
TRBJ1-1 - TRBV11-2 CASSLRTSLEAFF
TRBJ1-2 once TRBV7-9 CASSSRDREKNYGYTF
TRBJ2-5 - TRBV3-1/TRBV3-2 CASSQDSKETQYF
TRBJ1-6 few TRBV2 CASRTDRLDNSPLHF
TRBJ2-1 - TRBV5-1 CASSLALGGSYNEQFF
TRBJ1-1 - TRBV11-2 CASSPRRASTEAFF
TRBJ1-1 - TRBV10-2 CASTLGGDTEAFF
TRBJ2-2 - TRBV5-1 CASSPGGAANTGELFF
TRBJ1-2 - TRBV5-1 CASSPDSVTLYTF
TRBJ2-3 - TRBV7-3 CASSPGTSGPSTDTQYF
TRBJ1-1 - TRBV7-3 CASSSSGTGVAFF
TRBJ1-5 - TRBV7-2 CASSLGPGSGVTQPQHF
TRBJ2-5 - TRBV3-1/TRBV3-2 CASSQDDRRPQYF
TRBJ2-5 - TRBV7-8 CASSLPILPGLAGGITLQETQYF
TRBJ2-3 - TRBV5-1 CASSLFGTGGTDTQYF
TRBJ1-2 - TRBV19 CASSLTGGINGYTF
TRBJ2-5 once TRBV7-3 CASSFQGSETQYF
TRBJ2-5 - TRBV30 CAWKERGGILYGRETQYF
TRBJ2-2 - TRBV30 CACELAGGRTGELFF
TRBJ2-3 - TRBV27 CASSPRDRSTDTQYF
TRBJ2-7 - TRBV5-1 CASSTGLAAYEQYF